This passage covers 22 T cell receptor beta chains from one sample sequenced in a study of blood T cell repertoires in COVID-19. Method: immunoSEQ multiplex PCR; TCRdb's copy keeps in-frame clones and lacks some. The repertoire holds around 230,000 clones, with roughly 88% as singletons. Sample: peripheral blood. These receptors were taken from a man between 35 and 55 years old who had recovered from COVID-19.

The genes are TRBV9 and TRBJ2-6, with D uncertain. The V end lost 2 bases, the J end lost 2 bases, and 2 bases lay between the germline ends. The CDR3 loop spans 13 amino acids. Germline CDR1 reads SGDLS; CDR2 reads YYNGEE. The CDR3 region has the DNA TGTGCCAGCAGCGTCGCTGGGGCCAACGTCCTGACTTTC. Translating gives CASSVAGANVLTF.

This rearrangement joins TRBV10-3 to TRBJ2-5, with D tentatively TRBD1 (5 bases). The CDR3 has 14 residues. Trimming took 7 bases from V and 1 from J, leaving 13 bases between them. The germline V gene has CDR1 ENHRY and CDR2 SYGVKD. The CDR3 DNA reads as TGTGCCATCACCACTACCGACAGCCAAGAGACCCAGTACTTC. Its translation: CAITTTDSQETQYF.

This clone was found once. The chain joins TRBV18 to TRBJ1-1; the match to TRBD1 covers 9 bases. The CDR3 loop spans 14 amino acids. Germline V CDR1 and CDR2: KGHSH, LQKENI. The J segment lost 2 bases and the V segment lost 4 bases, leaving 2 bases of the junction unmatched. Here the CDR3 reads CASSLTGGNTEAFF. CDR3 DNA: TGTGCCAGCTCACTCACAGGGGGCAACACTGAAGCTTTCTTT.

This sequence joins TRBV7-2 and TRBJ1-1; possibly TRBD1 for D (6 bases). The V end was cut by 5 bases, the J end by 7 bases, with 14 bases between. Germline assignment: CDR1 SGHTA and CDR2 FQGNSA. This CDR3 spans 13 amino acids. The CDR3 sequence is CASSRYRASEAFF. CDR3 nucleotides: TGTGCCAGCAGCCGCTACAGGGCTAGTGAAGCTTTCTTT.

The rearrangement links TRBV5-8 to TRBJ2-7; no firm D call. CDR3 size: 12 residues. Germline CDR1 is SGHTS and CDR2 is YDEGEE. Trimming removed 2 bases from V and 8 bases from J, with 11 bases in between. For the CDR3, the DNA is TGTGCCAGCAGCTTCACACCCCTCAAGCAGTACTTC. It encodes CASSFTPLKQYF.

The rearrangement uses TRBV7-8 and TRBJ1-1; TRBD1 is a possible D gene (5 bases). The CDR3 has 12 residues. Deletions cut 5 bases from V and 10 bases from J, with 14 bases between. In germline, CDR1 is SGHVS, CDR2 FQNEAQ. The CDR3 loop is CASSAWDGGAFF. CDR3 sequence (DNA): TGTGCCAGCAGCGCCTGGGACGGGGGAGCTTTCTTT. Drawing the rest from reference TRBV7-8 and TRBJ1-1, the complete variable domain is GAGVSQSPRYKVAKRGQDVALRCDPISGHVSLFWYQQALGQGPEFLTYFQNEAQLDKSGLPSDRFFAERPEGSVSTLKIQRTQQEDSAVYLCASSAWDGGAFFGQGTRLTVV.

The chain links TRBV6-5 to TRBJ1-2, with a tentative D call TRBD1 (5 bases). V shed 4 bases and J shed 0 bases, with 9 bases lying between them. The CDR3 loop spans 14 amino acids. Germline CDR1 reads MNHEY; CDR2 reads SVGAGI. CDR3 in amino acids: CASSFTTANYGYTF. The CDR3 nucleotides read TGTGCCAGCAGTTTTACGACAGCTAACTATGGCTACACCTTC.

The chain uses TRBV6-6 and TRBJ1-3; 8 nucleotides agree with TRBD1. V gave up 5 bases and J gave up 2 bases; unmatched junction bases: 2. This CDR3 region has 14 residues. CDR1 is MNHNY and CDR2 is SVGAGI in the germline V gene (reference sequence). DNA for the CDR3: TGTGCCAGCAGTCAGGGGGCGGCTGGAAACACCATATATTTT. Translation gives CASSQGAAGNTIYF.

The genes are TRBV4-1 and TRBJ1-5; 7 positions match TRBD1. Germline values: CDR1 MGHRA, CDR2 YSYEKL. V shed 2 bases, J shed 0 bases, and the junction held 4 bases outside the gene matches. CDR3 length: 16 residues. The DNA of the CDR3 is TGCGCCAGCAGCCAAATGGGACAGAATAGCAATCAGCCCCAGCATTTT. Translation gives CASSQMGQNSNQPQHF.

This clone appeared once. The chain links TRBV2 to TRBJ2-3; 7 nucleotides align to TRBD2. V shed 3 bases, J shed 4 bases, and the junction held 1 base outside the gene matches. The CDR3 runs to 13 residues. The V gene's germline CDR1 is SNHLY and CDR2 FYNNEI. This CDR3 is CASSEGRADTQYF. CDR3 bases: TGTGCCAGCAGTGAGGGGAGGGCAGATACGCAGTATTTT.

The rearrangement links TRBV27 to TRBJ2-7, with 7 positions matching TRBD1. Trimming removed 3 bases from V and 2 bases from J; junction bases left unmatched: 13. The CDR3 length is 17 residues. In germline, CDR1 is MNHEY, CDR2 SMNVEV (reference sequence). The CDR3 protein is CASSFLKKTGITYEQYF. Here the CDR3 DNA reads TGTGCCAGCAGTTTCCTAAAAAAGACAGGGATTACCTACGAGCAGTACTTC.

V and J are TRBV7-6 and TRBJ1-2; maybe TRBD1 (5 bases). Trimming left V 5 bases short and J 4 bases short, with 11 bases between. The germline CDR1 and CDR2 sequences are SGHVS and FNYEAQ. The CDR3 sequence is 13 residues long. DNA of the CDR3: TGTGCCAGCAGCCCGCAGGGTCCCTATGGCTACACCTTC. Its protein is CASSPQGPYGYTF.

The chain uses TRBV10-2 and TRBJ2-3, with 9 bases matching TRBD2. CDR3 length: 14 amino acids. CDR1 and CDR2 from the germline V gene are WSHSY and SAAADI. After removal of 6 bases from V and 2 bases from J, the junction contained 3 bases not matched to a gene. The CDR3 loop reads CASRAGGDTDTQYF. CDR3 sequence (DNA): TGCGCCAGCAGAGCGGGGGGCGACACAGATACGCAGTATTTT.

The chain recombines TRBV19 with TRBJ1-4; 10 bases line up with TRBD1. The CDR3 is 15 amino acids. With V trimmed by 1 base and J by 8 bases, 4 bases remained unmatched. Germline V gene lookup returns CDR1 LNHDA and CDR2 SQIVND (reference sequence). CDR3 in DNA: TGTGCCAGTAGTATAGGACAGGGGGCGCGAGAAAAACTGTTTTTT. It specifies CASSIGQGAREKLFF.

The chain employs TRBV30 and TRBJ2-1; D not certain. The CDR3 spans 14 residues. Germline V lookup: CDR1 GTSNPN, CDR2 SVGIG (reference sequence). V dropped 0 bases and J dropped 7 bases, with 13 bases sitting between them. CDR3 sequence reads: CAWSVNLRWNEQFF. The CDR3 DNA is TGTGCCTGGAGTGTAAACCTGCGGTGGAATGAGCAGTTCTTC.

The chain recombines TRBV2 with TRBJ1-6; perhaps TRBD1 as D (5 bases). Germline V gene lookup returns CDR1 SNHLY and CDR2 FYNNEI. The V end was cut by 4 bases, the J end by 16 bases, with 14 bases between. The CDR3 is 12 amino acids. CDR3 nucleotide sequence: TGTGCCAGCAGTGCTGTCGGGGGACCTCTCCACTTT. Encoded protein: CASSAVGGPLHF.

Here the CDR3 DNA reads TGCGCCAGCAGCCAACAATACGCGGGGGGCGCCACAGATACGCAGTATTTT. It encodes CASSQQYAGGATDTQYF. This chain uses TRBV4-3 with TRBJ2-3, with 8 bases matching TRBD2. Germline V gene sequence: CDR1 LGHNA, CDR2 YSLEER. The J segment lost 2 bases and the V segment lost 2 bases, leaving 9 bases of the junction unmatched. The CDR3 runs to 17 residues.

J is TRBJ2-7 and V is TRBV6-6; D is uncertain. The CDR3 is 14 amino acids. Per the germline V gene, CDR1 is MNHNY and CDR2 is SVGAGI (reference sequence). The V and J ends lost 3 bases and 2 bases respectively, with 11 bases between them. CDR3 protein: CASSYRQEAYEQYF. The CDR3 DNA is TGTGCCAGCAGTTATCGGCAGGAAGCCTACGAGCAGTACTTC.

This clone is a singleton in its sample. The genes are TRBV29-1 and TRBJ2-2, with D tentatively TRBD1 (5 bases). V lost 3 bases and J lost 8, with 16 bases in between. This CDR3 comprises 14 residues. Germline CDR1 is SQVTM and CDR2 is ANQGSEA. Here the CDR3 DNA reads TGCAGCGTTGATGACAGCTCGGTTCTTGGGGAGCTGTTTTTT. It yields the protein CSVDDSSVLGELFF.

The V call is TRBV2, the J call TRBJ2-3; D might be TRBD2 (6 bases). Trimming took off 3 bases at V and 4 bases at J, with 11 bases between the two ends. CDR1 and CDR2 from the germline V gene are SNHLY and FYNNEI. The CDR3 is 14 amino acids. The CDR3 DNA is TGTGCCAGCAGTGAGGGAGGCCGGGCAGATACGCAGTATTTT. This encodes CASSEGGRADTQYF. Looking up the rest from reference TRBV2 and TRBJ2-3 gives the full variable domain: EPEVTQTPSHQVTQMGQEVILRCVPISNHLYFYWYRQILGQKVEFLVSFYNNEISEKSEIFDDQFSVERPDGSNFTLKIRSTKLEDSAMYFCASSEGGRADTQYFGPGTRLTVL.

The V gene is TRBV4-3, the J gene TRBJ2-1; the D gene is possibly TRBD2 (5 bases). V was shortened by 2 bases and J by 0 bases, with 11 bases between the two germline ends. The germline V gene encodes CDR1 LGHNA and CDR2 YSLEER. The CDR3 has 16 residues. CDR3 DNA sequence: TGCGCCAGCAGCCAACAGACGGGGAGCTCCTACAATGAGCAGTTCTTC. Amino acid sequence: CASSQQTGSSYNEQFF.

The rearrangement joins TRBV7-9 to TRBJ2-7; TRBD2 agrees at 7 bases. V shed 4 bases and J 5 bases; nucleotides not matched to a gene: 8. From germline, CDR1 is SEHNR and CDR2 FQNEAQ (reference sequence). The length of the CDR3 is 14 residues. The CDR3 region is CASSSLEGRDEQYF. DNA of the CDR3: TGTGCCAGCAGCTCCCTGGAGGGGAGGGACGAGCAGTACTTC.